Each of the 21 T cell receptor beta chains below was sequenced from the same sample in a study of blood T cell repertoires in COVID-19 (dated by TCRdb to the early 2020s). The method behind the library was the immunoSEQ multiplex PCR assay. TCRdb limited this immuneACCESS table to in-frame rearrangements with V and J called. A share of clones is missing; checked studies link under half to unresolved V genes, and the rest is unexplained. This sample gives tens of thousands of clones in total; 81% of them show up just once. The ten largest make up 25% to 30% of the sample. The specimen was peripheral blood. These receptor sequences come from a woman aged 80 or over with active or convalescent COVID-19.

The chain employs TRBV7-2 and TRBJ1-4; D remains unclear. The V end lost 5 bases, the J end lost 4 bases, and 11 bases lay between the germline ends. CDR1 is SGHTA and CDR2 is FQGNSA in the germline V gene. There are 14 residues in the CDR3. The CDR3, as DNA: TGTGCCAGCAGCCCTCGGGTGTTTAATGAAAAACTGTTTTTT. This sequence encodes CASSPRVFNEKLFF.

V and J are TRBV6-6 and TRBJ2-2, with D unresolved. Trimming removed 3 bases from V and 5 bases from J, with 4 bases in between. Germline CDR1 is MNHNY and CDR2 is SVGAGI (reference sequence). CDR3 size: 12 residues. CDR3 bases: TGTGCCAGCAGTTATCTGACCGGGGAGCTGTTTTTT. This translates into CASSYLTGELFF.

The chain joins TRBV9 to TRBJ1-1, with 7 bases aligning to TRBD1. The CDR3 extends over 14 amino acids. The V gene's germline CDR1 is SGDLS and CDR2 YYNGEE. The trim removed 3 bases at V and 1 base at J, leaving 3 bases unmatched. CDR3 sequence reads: CASSGTGKNTEAFF. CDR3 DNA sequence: TGTGCCAGCAGCGGGACAGGAAAGAACACTGAAGCTTTCTTT.

CDR3 region: CASSLIGAESQQYEQYF. For the CDR3, the DNA is TGTGCCAGCAGCTTAATTGGGGCGGAATCACAGCAATACGAGCAGTACTTC. The chain has TRBV7-8 and TRBJ2-7; D is perhaps TRBD1 (5 bases). The CDR3 consists of 17 residues. CDR1 is SGHVS, CDR2 FQNEAQ, per germline. Between the trimmed V and J ends, which lost 2 bases and 4 bases, there was a span of 21 bases.

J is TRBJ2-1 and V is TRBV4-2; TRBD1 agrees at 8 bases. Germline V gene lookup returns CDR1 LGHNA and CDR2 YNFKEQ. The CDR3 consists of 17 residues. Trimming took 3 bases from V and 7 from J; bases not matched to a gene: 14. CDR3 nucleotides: TGTGCCAGCAGCCACGACACCGGGACAGGACGAGGAAATGAGCAGTTCTTC. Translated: CASSHDTGTGRGNEQFF.

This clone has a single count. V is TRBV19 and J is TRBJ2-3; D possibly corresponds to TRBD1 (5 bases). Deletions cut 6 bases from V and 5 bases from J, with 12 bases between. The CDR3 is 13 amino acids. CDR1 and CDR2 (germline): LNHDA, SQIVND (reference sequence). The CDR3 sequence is CASRSGYQDTQYF. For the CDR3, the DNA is TGTGCCAGTAGGTCAGGGTATCAAGATACGCAGTATTTT.

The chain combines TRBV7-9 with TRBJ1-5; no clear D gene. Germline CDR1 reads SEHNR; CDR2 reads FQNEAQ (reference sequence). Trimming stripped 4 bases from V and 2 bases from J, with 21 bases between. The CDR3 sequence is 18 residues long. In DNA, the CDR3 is TGTGCCAGCAGCTCGTTCTCTCCGGGAACTTTGGGCAATCAGCCCCAGCATTTT. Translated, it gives CASSSFSPGTLGNQPQHF.

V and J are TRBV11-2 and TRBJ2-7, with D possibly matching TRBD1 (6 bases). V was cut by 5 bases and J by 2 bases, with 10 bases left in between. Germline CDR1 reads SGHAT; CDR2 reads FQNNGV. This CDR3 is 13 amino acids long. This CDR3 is CASSPPGAYEQYF. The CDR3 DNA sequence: TGTGCCAGCAGCCCCCCAGGGGCCTACGAGCAGTACTTC.

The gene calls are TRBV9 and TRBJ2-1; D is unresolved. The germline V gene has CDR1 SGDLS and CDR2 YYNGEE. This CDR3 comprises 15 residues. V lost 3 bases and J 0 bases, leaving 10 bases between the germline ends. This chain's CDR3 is CASSAEVSSYNEQFF. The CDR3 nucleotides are TGTGCCAGCAGCGCTGAGGTGAGCTCCTACAATGAGCAGTTCTTC.

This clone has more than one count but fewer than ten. Written as DNA, the CDR3 is TGTGCCAGCAGCGTAGTGCCGGTGGATACGCAGTATTTT. Translating gives CASSVVPVDTQYF. The V gene is TRBV9, the J gene TRBJ2-3; D unclear. CDR3 size: 13 residues. Per germline, CDR1 SGDLS and CDR2 YYNGEE. V was trimmed by 0 bases and J by 6 bases, leaving 8 bases between them.

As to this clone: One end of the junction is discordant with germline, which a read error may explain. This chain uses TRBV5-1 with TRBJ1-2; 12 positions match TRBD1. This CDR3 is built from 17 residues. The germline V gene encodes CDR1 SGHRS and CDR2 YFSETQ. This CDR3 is CASSSTGTGGDSRGRYF. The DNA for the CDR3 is TGCGCCAGCAGCTCAACCGGGACAGGGGGCGATTCGAGGGGTCGTTACTTC.

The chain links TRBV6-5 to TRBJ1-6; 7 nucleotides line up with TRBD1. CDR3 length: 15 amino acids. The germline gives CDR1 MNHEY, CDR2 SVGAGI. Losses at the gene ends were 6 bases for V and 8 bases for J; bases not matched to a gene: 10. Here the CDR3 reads CASRQGTVRDSPLHF. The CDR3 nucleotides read TGTGCCAGCAGGCAAGGGACAGTCAGGGATTCACCCCTCCACTTT.

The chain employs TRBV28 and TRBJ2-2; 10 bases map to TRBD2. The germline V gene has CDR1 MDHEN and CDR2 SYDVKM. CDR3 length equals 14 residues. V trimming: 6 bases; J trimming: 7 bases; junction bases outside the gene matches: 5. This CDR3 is CASRPGLAHGELFF. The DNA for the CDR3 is TGTGCCAGCAGACCGGGACTAGCGCACGGGGAGCTGTTTTTT.

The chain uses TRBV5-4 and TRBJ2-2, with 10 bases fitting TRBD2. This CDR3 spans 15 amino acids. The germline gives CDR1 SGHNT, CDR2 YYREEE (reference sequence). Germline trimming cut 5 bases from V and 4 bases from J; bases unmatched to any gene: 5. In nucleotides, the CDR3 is TGTGCCAGCAGTCCCACTAGCGGGGTCACCGGGGAGCTGTTTTTT. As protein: CASSPTSGVTGELFF.

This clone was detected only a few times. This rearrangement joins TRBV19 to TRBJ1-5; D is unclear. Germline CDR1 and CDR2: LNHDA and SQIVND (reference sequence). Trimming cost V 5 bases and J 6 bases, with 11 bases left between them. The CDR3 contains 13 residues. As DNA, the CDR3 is TGTGCCAGTAGTCTCGGGGAGCGTCAGCCCCAGCATTTT. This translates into CASSLGERQPQHF.

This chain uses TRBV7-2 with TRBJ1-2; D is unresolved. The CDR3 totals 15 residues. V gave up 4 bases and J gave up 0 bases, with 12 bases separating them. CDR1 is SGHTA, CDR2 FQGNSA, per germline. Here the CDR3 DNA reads TGTGCCAGCAGCTACCTTCGGGTATCTAACTATGGCTACACCTTC. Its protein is CASSYLRVSNYGYTF.

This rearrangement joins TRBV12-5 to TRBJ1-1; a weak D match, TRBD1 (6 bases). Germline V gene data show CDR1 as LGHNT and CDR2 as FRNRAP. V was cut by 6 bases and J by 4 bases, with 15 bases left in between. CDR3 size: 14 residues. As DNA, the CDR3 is TGTGCTAGTGGCCCACAGGGAAGCGGCACTGAAGCTTTCTTT. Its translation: CASGPQGSGTEAFF.

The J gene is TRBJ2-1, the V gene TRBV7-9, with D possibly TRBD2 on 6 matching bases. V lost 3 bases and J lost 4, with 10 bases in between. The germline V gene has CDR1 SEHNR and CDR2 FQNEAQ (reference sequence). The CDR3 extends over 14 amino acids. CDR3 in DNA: TGTGCCAGCAGCTTCGGCGGGGCGTACAATGAGCAGTTCTTC. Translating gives CASSFGGAYNEQFF.

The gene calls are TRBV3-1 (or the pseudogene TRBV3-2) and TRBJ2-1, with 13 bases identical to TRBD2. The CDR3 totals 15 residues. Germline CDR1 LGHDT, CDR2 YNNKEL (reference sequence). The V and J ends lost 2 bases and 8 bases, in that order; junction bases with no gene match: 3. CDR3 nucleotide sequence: TGTGCCAGCAGCCAACGACTAGCGGGGGGACATGAGCAGTTCTTC. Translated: CASSQRLAGGHEQFF.

The CDR3 region has the DNA TGTGCCAGCAGCTTAACAGGTGGATTAGCTTTCTTT. This gives the protein CASSLTGGLAFF. The rearrangement joins TRBV7-2 to TRBJ1-1; TRBD1 is a possible D gene (5 bases). From germline, CDR1 is SGHTA and CDR2 FQGNSA. Trimming took 2 bases from V and 10 from J, leaving 11 bases between them. This CDR3 has 12 residues.

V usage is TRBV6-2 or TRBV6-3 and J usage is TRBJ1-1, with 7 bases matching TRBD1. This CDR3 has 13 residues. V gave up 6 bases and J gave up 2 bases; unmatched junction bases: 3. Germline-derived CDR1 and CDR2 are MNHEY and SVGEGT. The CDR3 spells CASSRTGNTEAFF. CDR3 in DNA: TGTGCCAGCAGCCGGACAGGTAACACTGAAGCTTTCTTT.